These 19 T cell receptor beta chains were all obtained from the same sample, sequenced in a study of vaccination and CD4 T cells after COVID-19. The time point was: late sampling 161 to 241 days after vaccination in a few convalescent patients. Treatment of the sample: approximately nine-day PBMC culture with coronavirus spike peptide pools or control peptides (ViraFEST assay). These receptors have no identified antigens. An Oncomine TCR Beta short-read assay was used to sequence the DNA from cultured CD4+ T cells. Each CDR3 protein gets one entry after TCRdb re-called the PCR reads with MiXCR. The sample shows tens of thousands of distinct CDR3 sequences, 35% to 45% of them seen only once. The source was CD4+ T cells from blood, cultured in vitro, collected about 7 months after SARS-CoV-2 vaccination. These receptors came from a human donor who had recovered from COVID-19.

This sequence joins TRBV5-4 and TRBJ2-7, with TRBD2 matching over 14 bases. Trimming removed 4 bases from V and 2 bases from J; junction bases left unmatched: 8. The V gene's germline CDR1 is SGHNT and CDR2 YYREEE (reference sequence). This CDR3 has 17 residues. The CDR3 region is CASSTGTSGSITYEQYF. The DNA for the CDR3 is TGTGCCAGCAGCACGGGGACTAGCGGGAGTATAACCTACGAGCAGTACTTC.

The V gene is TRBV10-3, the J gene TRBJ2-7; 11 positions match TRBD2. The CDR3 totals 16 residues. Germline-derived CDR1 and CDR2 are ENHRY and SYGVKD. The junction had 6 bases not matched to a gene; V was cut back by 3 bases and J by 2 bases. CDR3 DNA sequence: TGTGCCATCAGTGAAAACTTTAGCGGGAGGGCCTACGAGCAGTACTTC. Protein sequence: CAISENFSGRAYEQYF.

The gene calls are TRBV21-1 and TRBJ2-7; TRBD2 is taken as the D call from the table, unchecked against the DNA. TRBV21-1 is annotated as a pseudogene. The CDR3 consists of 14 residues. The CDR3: CASRGTRLSHEQYF. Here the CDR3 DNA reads TGTGCCAGCAGAGGGACTAGACTTTCCCACGAGCAGTACTTC.

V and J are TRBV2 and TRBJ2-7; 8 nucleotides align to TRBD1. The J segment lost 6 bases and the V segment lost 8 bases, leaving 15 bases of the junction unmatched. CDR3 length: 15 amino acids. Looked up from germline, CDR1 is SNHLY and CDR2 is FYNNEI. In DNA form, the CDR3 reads TGTGCCAGCTCCCTGGCGACAGGGGTATTGGGCGAGCAGTACTTC. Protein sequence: CASSLATGVLGEQYF.

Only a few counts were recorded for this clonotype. CDR3 in amino acids: CASSLIGRGADKSGYTF. The CDR3 DNA follows: TGTGCCAGCAGCTTAATCGGGCGGGGGGCAGATAAGTCTGGCTACACCTTC. The gene calls are TRBV7-3 and TRBJ1-2; possible D gene TRBD1, 6 bases. This CDR3 contains 17 residues. Germline CDR1 is SGHTA and CDR2 is FQGTGA. With 1 base removed from V and 7 bases from J, the gap between germline ends came to 22 bases.

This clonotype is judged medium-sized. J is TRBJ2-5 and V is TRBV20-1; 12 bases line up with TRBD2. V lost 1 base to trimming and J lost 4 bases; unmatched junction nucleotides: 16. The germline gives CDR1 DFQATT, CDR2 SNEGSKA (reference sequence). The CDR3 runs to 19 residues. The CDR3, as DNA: TGCAGTGCTAGAGTTTCGAGGCTAGCGGGAGGGCTGGGGGGAGAGACCCAGTACTTC. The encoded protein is CSARVSRLAGGLGGETQYF.

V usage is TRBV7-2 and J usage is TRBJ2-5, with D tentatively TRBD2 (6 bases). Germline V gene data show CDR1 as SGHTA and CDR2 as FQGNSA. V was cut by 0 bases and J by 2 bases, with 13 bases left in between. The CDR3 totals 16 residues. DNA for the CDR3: TGTGCCAGCAGCTTAGCTTCGTCCGCGGGACAAGAGACCCAGTACTTC. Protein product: CASSLASSAGQETQYF.

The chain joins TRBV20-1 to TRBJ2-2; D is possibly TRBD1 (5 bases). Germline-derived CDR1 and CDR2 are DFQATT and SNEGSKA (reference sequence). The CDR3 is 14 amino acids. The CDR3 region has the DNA TGCAGCGCCTGGGGCACACCGAACACCGGGGAGCTGTTTTTT. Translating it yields CSAWGTPNTGELFF.

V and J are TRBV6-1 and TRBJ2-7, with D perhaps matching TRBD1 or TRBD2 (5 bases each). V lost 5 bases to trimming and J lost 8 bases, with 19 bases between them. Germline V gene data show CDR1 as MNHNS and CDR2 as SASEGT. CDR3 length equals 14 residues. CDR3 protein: CASSQGRDGRQQYF. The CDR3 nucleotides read TGTGCCAGCAGTCAGGGACGGGACGGGCGACAGCAGTACTTC.

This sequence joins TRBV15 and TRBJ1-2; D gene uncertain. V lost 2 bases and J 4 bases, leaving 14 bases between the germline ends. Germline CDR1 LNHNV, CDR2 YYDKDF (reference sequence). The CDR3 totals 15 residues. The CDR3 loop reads CATSRPTGSRYGYTF. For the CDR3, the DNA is TGTGCCACCAGCAGACCGACGGGGTCACGCTATGGCTACACCTTC.

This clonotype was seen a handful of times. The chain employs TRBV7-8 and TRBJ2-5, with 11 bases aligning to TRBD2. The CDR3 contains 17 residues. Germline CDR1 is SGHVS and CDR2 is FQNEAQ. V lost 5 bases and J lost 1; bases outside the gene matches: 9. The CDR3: CASSPRTSGPIQETQYF. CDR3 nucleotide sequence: TGTGCCAGCAGCCCTAGGACTAGCGGGCCTATCCAAGAGACCCAGTACTTC.

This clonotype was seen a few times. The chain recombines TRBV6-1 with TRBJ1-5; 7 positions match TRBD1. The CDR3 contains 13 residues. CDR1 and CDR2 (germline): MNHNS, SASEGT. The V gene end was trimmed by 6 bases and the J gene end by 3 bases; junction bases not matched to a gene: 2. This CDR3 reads CASSGTDNQPQHF. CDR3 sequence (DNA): TGTGCCAGCAGCGGGACAGACAATCAGCCCCAGCATTTT.

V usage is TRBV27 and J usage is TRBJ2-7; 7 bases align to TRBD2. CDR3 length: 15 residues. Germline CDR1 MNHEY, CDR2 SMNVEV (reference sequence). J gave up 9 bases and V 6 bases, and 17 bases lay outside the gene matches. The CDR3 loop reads CASRDPSRGRRGQYF. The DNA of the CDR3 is TGTGCCAGCAGGGACCCCTCTCGCGGGAGAAGGGGGCAGTACTTC.

CDR3: CSARGWPGQGGNEQYF. The CDR3, as DNA: TGCAGTGCTAGGGGATGGCCGGGACAGGGGGGCAACGAGCAGTACTTC. The chain combines TRBV20-1 with TRBJ2-7, with 11 nucleotides matching TRBD1. Germline assignment: CDR1 DFQATT and CDR2 SNEGSKA (reference sequence). J gave up 5 bases and V 3 bases, and 12 bases lay outside the gene matches. The CDR3 contains 16 residues.

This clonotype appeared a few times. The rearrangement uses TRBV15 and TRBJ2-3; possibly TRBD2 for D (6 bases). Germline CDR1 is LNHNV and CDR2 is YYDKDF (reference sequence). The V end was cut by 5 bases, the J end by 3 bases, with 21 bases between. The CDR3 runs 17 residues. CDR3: CATSSRQPSEWTDTQYF. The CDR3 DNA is TGTGCCACCAGCTCCCGCCAACCTAGCGAGTGGACAGATACGCAGTATTTT.

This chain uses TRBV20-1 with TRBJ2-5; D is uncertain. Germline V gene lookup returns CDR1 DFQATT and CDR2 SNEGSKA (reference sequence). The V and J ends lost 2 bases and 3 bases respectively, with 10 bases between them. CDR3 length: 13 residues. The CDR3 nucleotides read TGCAGTGCTAGATTATTAGGAGAAGAGACCCAGTACTTC. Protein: CSARLLGEETQYF.

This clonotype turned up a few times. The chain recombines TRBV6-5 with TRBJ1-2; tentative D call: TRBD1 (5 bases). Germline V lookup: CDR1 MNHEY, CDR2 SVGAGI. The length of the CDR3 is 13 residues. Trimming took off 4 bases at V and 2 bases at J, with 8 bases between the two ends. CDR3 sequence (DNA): TGTGCCAGCAGTTTGGACACAAACTATGGCTACACCTTC. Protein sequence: CASSLDTNYGYTF.

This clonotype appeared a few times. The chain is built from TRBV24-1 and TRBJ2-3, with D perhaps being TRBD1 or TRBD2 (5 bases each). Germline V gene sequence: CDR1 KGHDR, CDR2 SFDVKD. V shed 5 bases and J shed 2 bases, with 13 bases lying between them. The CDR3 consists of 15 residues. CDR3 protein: CATSVTEGITDTQYF. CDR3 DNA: TGTGCCACCAGTGTAACCGAGGGGATCACAGATACGCAGTATTTT.

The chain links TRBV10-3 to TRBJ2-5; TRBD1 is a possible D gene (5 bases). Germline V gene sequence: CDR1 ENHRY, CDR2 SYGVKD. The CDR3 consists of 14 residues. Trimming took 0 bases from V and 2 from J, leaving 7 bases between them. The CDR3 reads CAISESGVQETQYF. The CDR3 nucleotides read TGTGCCATCAGTGAGTCAGGGGTGCAAGAGACCCAGTACTTC.